A selection of T cell receptor beta chains follows, all from one sample in a study of blood T cell repertoires in COVID-19. Clones were sequenced by immunoSEQ multiplex PCR, and TCRdb holds only the in-frame ones, with some missing. The repertoire has approximately 340,000 clones, around four fifths of them found once; the top ten carry under 3%. The sample was peripheral blood. The receptors were gathered from a man under 40 with active or convalescent COVID-19. CDR3s leave out the opening cysteine and the closing phenylalanine or tryptophan. Clone sizes are given selectively: once, few, many, or a class where the clone is expanded.

>TRBJ2-7|few|TRBV20-1|9
SARVGQSSY
>TRBJ2-6|-|TRBV3-1/TRBV3-2|14
ASSPIPFSGANVLT
>TRBJ2-7|-|TRBV2|10
ARQTGTYEQY
>TRBJ2-7|-|TRBV6-2/TRBV6-3|16
ASSYPLGLAGTAGEQY
>TRBJ1-3|once|TRBV29-1|9
SVRHGNTIY
>TRBJ1-5|-|TRBV7-2|14
ASSSRDIPLGQPQH
>TRBJ1-1|once|TRBV28|12
ASSPLRRNTEAF
>TRBJ2-7|-|TRBV11-2|11
ASSLDADYEQY
>TRBJ1-5|-|TRBV6-5|12
ASSRDRMGQPQH
>TRBJ2-7|-|TRBV7-3|18
ASSRGQGLAGGRGSYEQY
>TRBJ2-6|-|TRBV13|14
ASSSDRPPGANVLT
>TRBJ1-2|few|TRBV19|9
ASSIRGGYT
>TRBJ2-1|-|TRBV9|13
ASSVDGTGSNEQF
>TRBJ2-5|-|TRBV5-6|12
ASSLVGQQETQY
>TRBJ1-4|-|TRBV4-3|14
ASSQDPGQFLEKLF
>TRBJ2-7|-|TRBV11-3|13
ASSEAPLGVYEQY
>TRBJ2-2|-|TRBV6-6|12
ASIFAGRAGELF
>TRBJ1-1|once|TRBV28|11
ASSWSGATEAF
>TRBJ1-2|-|TRBV30|13
AWSGGTETNYGYT
>TRBJ2-1|-|TRBV7-2|12
ASSPGGMVDEQF
>TRBJ1-1|-|TRBV11-2|13
ASSLVRGRITEAF
>TRBJ1-4|-|TRBV28|15
ASSWTGSGWTNEKLF
>TRBJ1-6|-|TRBV7-8|15
ASSLAYGRPDNSPLH
>TRBJ2-7|-|TRBV6-5|12
ASSYKAGAHEQY
>TRBJ1-1|-|TRBV28|14
ASSFQGGADNTEAF
>TRBJ1-4|-|TRBV4-3|12
ASSPGYFQEKLF
>TRBJ2-7|-|TRBV27|13
ASSLALAAPYEQY
>TRBJ1-5|-|TRBV4-1|14
ASSQGRLVTNQPQH
>TRBJ2-3|-|TRBV4-3|15
ASSQHPGGGTTDTQY
>TRBJ1-6|-|TRBV28|14
ASSSYRKEVNSPLH
>TRBJ2-7|-|TRBV30|7
AMQGRQY
>TRBJ2-5|-|TRBV5-1|10
ASSTGVETQY
>TRBJ1-2|-|TRBV3-1/TRBV3-2|11
ASSQDRVQGYT
>TRBJ2-1|-|TRBV7-2|12
ASRDPTRGASEF
>TRBJ2-1|-|TRBV7-3|14
ASSPGYRGGTNEQF
>TRBJ1-1|-|TRBV19|9
ASIRVTEAF
>TRBJ2-7|-|TRBV6-1|13
ASSEADMITPEQY
>TRBJ2-1|-|TRBV28|14
ASSLSVSGRAGEQF
>TRBJ2-7|-|TRBV7-3|13
ASALGRRSSYEQY
>TRBJ1-1|once|TRBV29-1|11
SVGQSGNTEAF
>TRBJ2-3|-|TRBV30|12
AWSLTGGTDTQY
>TRBJ2-7|-|TRBV2|14
ASRKASGREQYEQY
>TRBJ1-3|-|TRBV7-2|13
ASSPLLTSGNTIY